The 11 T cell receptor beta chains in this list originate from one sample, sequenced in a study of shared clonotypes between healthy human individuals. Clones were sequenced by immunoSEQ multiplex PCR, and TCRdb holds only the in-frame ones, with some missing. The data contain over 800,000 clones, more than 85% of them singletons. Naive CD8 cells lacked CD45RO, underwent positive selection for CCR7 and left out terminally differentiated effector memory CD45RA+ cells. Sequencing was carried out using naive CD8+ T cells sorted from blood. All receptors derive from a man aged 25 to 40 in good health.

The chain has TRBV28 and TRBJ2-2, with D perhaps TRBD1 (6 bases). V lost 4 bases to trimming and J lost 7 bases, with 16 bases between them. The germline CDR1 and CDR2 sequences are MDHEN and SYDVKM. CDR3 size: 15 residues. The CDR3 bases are TGTGCCAGCAGTTACCCGCGAGGGGGATTCGGGGAGCTGTTTTTT. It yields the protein CASSYPRGGFGELFF.

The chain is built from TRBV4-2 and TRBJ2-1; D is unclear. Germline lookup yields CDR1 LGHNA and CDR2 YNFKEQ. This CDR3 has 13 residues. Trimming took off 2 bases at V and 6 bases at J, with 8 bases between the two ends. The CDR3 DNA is TGTGCCAGCAGCCAAAGTTACGGCAATGAGCAGTTCTTC. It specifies CASSQSYGNEQFF.

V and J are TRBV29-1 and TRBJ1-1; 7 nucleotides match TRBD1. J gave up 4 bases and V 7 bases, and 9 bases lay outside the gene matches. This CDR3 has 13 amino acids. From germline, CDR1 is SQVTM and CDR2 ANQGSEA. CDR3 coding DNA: TGCAGCGCATTAGACAGGGTCGGCACTGAAGCTTTCTTT. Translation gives CSALDRVGTEAFF.

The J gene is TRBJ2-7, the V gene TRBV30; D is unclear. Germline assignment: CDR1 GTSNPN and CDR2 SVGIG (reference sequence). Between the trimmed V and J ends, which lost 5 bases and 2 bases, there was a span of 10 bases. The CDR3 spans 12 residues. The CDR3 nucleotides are TGTGCCTGGGGGCCCGCGGCCTACGAGCAGTACTTC. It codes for CAWGPAAYEQYF.

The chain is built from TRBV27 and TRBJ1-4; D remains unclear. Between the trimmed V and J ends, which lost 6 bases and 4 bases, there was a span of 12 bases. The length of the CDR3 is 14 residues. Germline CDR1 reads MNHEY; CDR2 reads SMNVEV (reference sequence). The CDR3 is CASSPGLVNEKLFF. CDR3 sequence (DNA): TGTGCCAGCAGCCCTGGGTTGGTTAATGAAAAACTGTTTTTT. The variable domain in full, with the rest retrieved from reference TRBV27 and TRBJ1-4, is EAQVTQNPRYLITVTGKKLTVTCSQNMNHEYMSWYRQDPGLGLRQIYYSMNVEVTDKGDVPEGYKVSRKEKRNFPLILESPSPNQTSLYFCASSPGLVNEKLFFGSGTQLSVL.

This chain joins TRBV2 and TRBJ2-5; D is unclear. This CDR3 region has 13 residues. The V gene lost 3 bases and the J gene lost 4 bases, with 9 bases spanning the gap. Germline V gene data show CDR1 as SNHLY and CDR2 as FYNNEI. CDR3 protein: CASSDAVAETQYF. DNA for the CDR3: TGTGCCAGCAGTGATGCGGTAGCAGAGACCCAGTACTTC.

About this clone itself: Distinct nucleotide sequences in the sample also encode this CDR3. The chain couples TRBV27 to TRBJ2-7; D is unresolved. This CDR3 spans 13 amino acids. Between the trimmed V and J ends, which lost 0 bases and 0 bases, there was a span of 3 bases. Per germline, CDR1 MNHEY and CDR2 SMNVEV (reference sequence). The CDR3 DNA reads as TGTGCCAGCAGTTTATCCGCCTCCTACGAGCAGTACTTC. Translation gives CASSLSASYEQYF.

The CDR3: CASSFPQSGSYEQYF. CDR3 coding DNA: TGTGCCAGCAGCTTTCCTCAGAGCGGTTCCTACGAGCAGTACTTC. This rearrangement joins TRBV5-4 to TRBJ2-7; maybe TRBD2 (5 bases). V was cut by 2 bases and J by 1 base, with 13 bases left in between. The CDR3 has 15 amino acids. Germline CDR1 and CDR2: SGHNT and YYREEE (reference sequence).

The CDR3 DNA reads TGTGCCAGCAGTCCCGGAGCACTAGCGGACCAAGAGACCCAGTACTTC. Translation: CASSPGALADQETQYF. The genes are TRBV27 and TRBJ2-5, with TRBD2 matching 8 bases. This CDR3 contains 16 residues. Trimming took 5 bases from V and 0 from J; bases not matched to a gene: 8. Germline CDR1 and CDR2: MNHEY and SMNVEV (reference sequence).

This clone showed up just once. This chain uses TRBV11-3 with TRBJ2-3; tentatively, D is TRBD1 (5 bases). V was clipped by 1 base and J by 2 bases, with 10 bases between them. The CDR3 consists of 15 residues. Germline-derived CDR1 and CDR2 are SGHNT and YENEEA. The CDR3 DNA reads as TGTGCCAGCAGCTTAGGGGGCAGCGTCACAGATACGCAGTATTTT. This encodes CASSLGGSVTDTQYF.

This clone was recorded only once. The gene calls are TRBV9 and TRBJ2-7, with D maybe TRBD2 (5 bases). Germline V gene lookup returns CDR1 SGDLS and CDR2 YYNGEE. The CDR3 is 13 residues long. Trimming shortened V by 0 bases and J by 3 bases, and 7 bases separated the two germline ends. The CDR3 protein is CASSVESGYEQYF. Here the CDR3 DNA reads TGTGCCAGCAGCGTAGAGAGCGGCTACGAGCAGTACTTC. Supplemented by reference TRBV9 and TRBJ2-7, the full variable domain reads DSGVTQTPKHLITATGQRVTLRCSPRSGDLSVYWYQQSLDQGLQFLIQYYNGEERAKGNILERFSAQQFPDLHSELNLSSLELGDSALYFCASSVESGYEQYFGPGTRLTVT.